This TCR beta chain was recorded in a study of cytomegalovirus exposure and HLA in healthy donors. Study overall: Genetic ancestry analysis placed 81% of the approximately 390 donors that were genotyped in the Caucasian-associated cluster. General observations from the study: Exclusion applied to some V segments, including TRBV6-2 and TRBV6-3, as they were indistinguishable. Near-uniform donor sequencing depth was presumed by presence/absence analyses. Sequencing likely generated an artifact that appeared as a cluster of highly shared sequence variants.

About this clone: What it recognizes is unknown. Other DNA sequences of this sample code for an identical CDR3.

The CDR3 has 14 residues. Germline values: CDR1 SEHNR, CDR2 FQNEAQ (reference sequence). V dropped 0 bases and J dropped 2 bases, with 5 bases sitting between them. The PCR ran on 60 Vbeta and 13 Jbeta primers. Repertoires were generated with immunoSEQ multiplex PCR, while TCRdb's copy carries only in-frame clones and drops some. The sample carries about 160,000 clones, 75% to 90% recorded once. Material for sequencing was PBMCs. The origin of this receptor is a woman under 30 in good health and CMV-seronegative. The J gene is TRBJ1-5, the V gene TRBV7-9; D gene unclear. The CDR3 nucleotides read TGTGCCAGCAGCTTAGCGGGAGGCAATCAGCCCCAGCATTTT. Its protein product is CASSLAGGNQPQHF.